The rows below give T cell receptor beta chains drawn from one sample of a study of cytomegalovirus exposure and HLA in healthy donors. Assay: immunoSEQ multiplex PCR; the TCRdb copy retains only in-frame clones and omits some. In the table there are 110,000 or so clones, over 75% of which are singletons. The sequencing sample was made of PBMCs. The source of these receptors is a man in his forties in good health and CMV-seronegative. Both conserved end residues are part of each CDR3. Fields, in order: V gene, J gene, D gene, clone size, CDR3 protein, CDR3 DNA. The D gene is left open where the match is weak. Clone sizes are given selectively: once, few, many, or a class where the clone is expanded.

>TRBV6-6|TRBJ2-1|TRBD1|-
CASSQTGDEQFF
TGTGCCAGCAGTCAGACAGGGGATGAGCAGTTCTTC
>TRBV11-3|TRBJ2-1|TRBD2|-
CASSSGGLAGNSYNEQFF
TGTGCCAGCAGCTCCGGTGGACTAGCGGGGAACTCCTACAATGAGCAGTTCTTC
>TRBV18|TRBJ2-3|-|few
CASSPQRSTDTQYF
TGTGCCAGCTCACCACAGCGGAGCACAGATACGCAGTATTTT
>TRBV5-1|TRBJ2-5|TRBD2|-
CASSLGAVTSEETQYF
TGCGCCAGCAGCCTAGGGGCGGTGACTAGCGAGGAGACCCAGTACTTC
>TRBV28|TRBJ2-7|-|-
CASTSPALAQRYEQYF
TGTGCCAGCACCTCGCCAGCCCTAGCCCAACGATACGAGCAGTACTTC
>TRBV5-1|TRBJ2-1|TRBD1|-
CASSNRDRGYNEQFF
TGCGCCAGCAGCAACCGGGACAGGGGGTACAATGAGCAGTTCTTC
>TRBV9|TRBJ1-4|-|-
CASSDSYEKLFF
TGTGCCAGCAGCGATTCCTATGAAAAACTGTTTTTT
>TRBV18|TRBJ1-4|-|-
CASSPGSGREKLFF
TGTGCCAGCTCACCAGGCAGCGGTCGTGAAAAACTGTTTTTT
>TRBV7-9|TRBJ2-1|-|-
CASSLGERERNNEQFF
TGTGCCAGCAGCTTAGGAGAGAGGGAGAGGAACAATGAGCAGTTCTTC
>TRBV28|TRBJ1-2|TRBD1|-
CASSHRDRADYGYTF
TGTGCCAGCAGCCACCGGGACAGGGCCGACTATGGCTACACCTTC
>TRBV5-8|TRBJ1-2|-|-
CASSSPRRDDYGYTF
TGTGCCAGCAGCTCCCCCCGCAGGGATGACTATGGCTACACCTTC
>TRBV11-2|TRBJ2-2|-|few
CASSSDYTGELFF
TGTGCCAGCAGCTCGGACTACACCGGGGAGCTGTTTTTT
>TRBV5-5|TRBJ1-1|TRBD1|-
CASSHTDRFNTEAFF
TGTGCCAGCAGCCATACGGACAGGTTTAACACTGAAGCTTTCTTT
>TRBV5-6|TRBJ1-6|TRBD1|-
CASRIQGAGGISPLHF
TGTGCCAGCAGGATTCAGGGGGCGGGCGGGATTTCACCCCTCCACTTT
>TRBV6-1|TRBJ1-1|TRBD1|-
CASRGLDRGVDRAFF
TGTGCCAGCAGGGGCCTGGACAGGGGAGTGGATCGAGCTTTCTTT
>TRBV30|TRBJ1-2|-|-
CAWSVRRREGYTF
TGTGCCTGGAGTGTACGGCGGAGGGAGGGCTACACCTTC
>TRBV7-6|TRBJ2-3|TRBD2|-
CASSLGTSVTDTQYF
TGTGCCAGCAGCTTAGGGACTAGCGTGACAGATACGCAGTATTTT
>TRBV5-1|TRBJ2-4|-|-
CASSLAGRSSQYF
TGCGCCAGCAGCTTGGCAGGGCGTAGCAGTCAGTACTTC
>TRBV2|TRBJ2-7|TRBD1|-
CASREGQGAREQYF
TGTGCCAGCAGAGAGGGACAGGGGGCGCGAGAGCAGTACTTC
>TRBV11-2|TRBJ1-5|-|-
CASSFTGPNQPQHF
TGTGCCAGCAGCTTTACAGGGCCCAATCAGCCCCAGCATTTT
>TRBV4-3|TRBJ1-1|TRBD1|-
CASSQVARGWPGVRETEAFF
TGCGCCAGCAGCCAAGTGGCCAGGGGGTGGCCAGGGGTAAGAGAAACTGAAGCTTTCTTT
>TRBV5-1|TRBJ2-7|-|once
CASTRGPGTYEQYF
TGCGCCAGCACCCGAGGTCCAGGGACCTACGAGCAGTACTTC
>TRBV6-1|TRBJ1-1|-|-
CASSAPQISAFF
TGTGCCAGCAGTGCCCCGCAGATTTCGGCTTTCTTT
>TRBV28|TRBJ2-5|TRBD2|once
CASNPPGLAGETQYF
TGTGCCAGCAACCCTCCCGGGCTAGCGGGAGAGACCCAGTACTTC
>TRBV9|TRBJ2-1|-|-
CASSVASSSYNEQFF
TGTGCCAGCAGCGTGGCTTCCAGCTCCTACAATGAGCAGTTCTTC
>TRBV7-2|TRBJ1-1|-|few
CASSLSDSLGAFF
TGTGCCAGCAGCTTAAGTGACTCACTCGGGGCTTTCTTT
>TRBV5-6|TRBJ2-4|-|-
CASSFLTAKNSQYF
TGTGCCAGCAGCTTCCTCACCGCCAAAAACAGTCAGTACTTC
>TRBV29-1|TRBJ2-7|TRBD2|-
CSVDGLAGVGNEQYF
TGCAGCGTTGATGGGCTAGCGGGAGTGGGAAACGAGCAGTACTTC
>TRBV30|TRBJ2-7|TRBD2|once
CAWSPAGVYEQYF
TGTGCCTGGAGTCCAGCGGGAGTTTACGAGCAGTACTTC
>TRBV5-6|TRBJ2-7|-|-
CASSLFFVSLRVYEQYF
TGTGCCAGCAGCTTGTTCTTCGTATCCCTGCGGGTCTACGAGCAGTACTTC
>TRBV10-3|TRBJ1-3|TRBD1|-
CAISGDSQGSGNTIYF
TGTGCCATCAGTGGGGATTCACAGGGGTCTGGAAACACCATATATTTT
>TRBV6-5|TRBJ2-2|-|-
CASSLPRDTGELFF
TGTGCCAGCAGCCTCCCCCGAGACACCGGGGAGCTGTTTTTT
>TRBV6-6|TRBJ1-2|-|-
CASGQDSLTFGYTF
TGTGCCAGCGGGCAGGACAGTTTGACCTTCGGCTACACCTTC
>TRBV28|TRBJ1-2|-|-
CASSSPPGGEDYGYTF
TGTGCCAGCAGTTCCCCTCCGGGGGGTGAGGACTATGGCTACACCTTC
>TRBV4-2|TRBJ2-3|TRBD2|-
CASSHPVGTSGDTQYF
TGTGCCAGCAGCCACCCTGTGGGGACTAGCGGAGATACGCAGTATTTT